These 9 T cell receptor beta chains were sequenced from one sample in a study of shared clonotypes between healthy human individuals. TCRdb's copy holds only in-frame clones and misses some; the assay was immunoSEQ multiplex PCR. The sample yields approximately 500,000 clones, 90% to 97% seen once. Sequences were obtained from naive CD4+ T cells sorted from blood. Subset reported: CD45RA+ positively selected. All receptors come from a young woman in good health.

The chain uses TRBV2 and TRBJ2-5; tentatively, D is TRBD2 (6 bases). From germline, CDR1 is SNHLY and CDR2 FYNNEI. Trimming removed 6 bases at V and 1 base at J, with 15 bases between. The CDR3 loop spans 15 amino acids. The CDR3 sequence is CASSESIAVQETQYF. CDR3 DNA: TGTGCCAGCAGCGAGTCCATAGCGGTCCAAGAGACCCAGTACTTC.

Worth noting for this clone: This sample also contains other DNA sequences that code for the same CDR3. This rearrangement joins TRBV2 to TRBJ2-3; D not certain. The CDR3 spans 12 residues. V shed 2 bases and J shed 6 bases, with 6 bases lying between them. Germline CDR1 is SNHLY and CDR2 is FYNNEI. The CDR3 nucleotides are TGTGCCAGCAGTGAAACAGCGGATACGCAGTATTTT. It is translated as CASSETADTQYF.

This clone appeared a single time. V and J are TRBV9 and TRBJ2-7; D uncertain. V was clipped by 2 bases and J by 5 bases, with 17 bases between them. The CDR3 length is 15 residues. Germline CDR1 is SGDLS and CDR2 is YYNGEE. In DNA form, the CDR3 reads TGTGCCAGCAGCGTTCGCCCCTTCAGTCGGCACGAGCAGTACTTC. Translated: CASSVRPFSRHEQYF.

The chain recombines TRBV5-1 with TRBJ2-5; D uncertain. The V end lost 6 bases, the J end lost 4 bases, and 16 bases lay between the germline ends. CDR1 and CDR2 (germline): SGHRS, YFSETQ. This CDR3 spans 14 amino acids. CDR3 protein: CASNSLGQVETQYF. In DNA form, the CDR3 reads TGCGCCAGCAACTCTCTGGGTCAGGTAGAGACCCAGTACTTC.

This chain joins TRBV5-1 and TRBJ2-3, with 8 positions matching TRBD1. V shed 0 bases, J shed 7 bases, and the junction held 7 bases outside the gene matches. The CDR3 covers 15 residues. The V gene's germline CDR1 is SGHRS and CDR2 YFSETQ. The CDR3 nucleotides read TGCGCCAGCAGCTTGGCAACGACAGGGGTGAATACGCAGTATTTT. Encoded protein: CASSLATTGVNTQYF.

J is TRBJ2-7 and V is TRBV18; TRBD1 matches at 10 bases. The CDR3 totals 15 residues. The germline V gene encodes CDR1 KGHSH and CDR2 LQKENI. Trimming removed 1 base from V and 5 bases from J; junction bases left unmatched: 5. The CDR3 region is CASSPLRDRGDEQYF. The CDR3 DNA is TGTGCCAGCTCACCACTCCGGGACAGGGGCGACGAGCAGTACTTC. Using reference TRBV18 and TRBJ2-7 for the parts outside the CDR3, the full variable domain is NAGVMQNPRHLVRRRGQEARLRCSPMKGHSHVYWYRQLPEEGLKFMVYLQKENIIDESGMPKERFSAEFPKEGPSILRIQQVVRGDSAAYFCASSPLRDRGDEQYFGPGTRLTVT.

The chain employs TRBV18 and TRBJ1-1; 7 positions agree with TRBD1. The CDR3 is 14 amino acids. CDR1 and CDR2 from the germline V gene are KGHSH and LQKENI. J gave up 1 base and V 5 bases, and 4 bases lay outside the gene matches. In nucleotides, the CDR3 is TGTGCCAGCTCAACTAGACAGGGGAACACTGAAGCTTTCTTT. Protein sequence: CASSTRQGNTEAFF.

The chain uses TRBV4-1 and TRBJ2-7; 9 positions agree with TRBD2. Germline V gene data show CDR1 as MGHRA and CDR2 as YSYEKL. CDR3 length: 18 amino acids. Trimming took 0 bases from V and 4 from J; bases not matched to a gene: 13. The CDR3: CASSQDPGFRREGYEQYF. The CDR3 coding sequence is TGCGCCAGCAGCCAAGACCCCGGGTTTCGGCGGGAGGGATACGAGCAGTACTTC.

In regard to this clone: Other DNA sequences in this sample translate to the same CDR3. The V and J genes are TRBV7-2 and TRBJ2-7, with 10 bases that match TRBD2. V trimming: 6 bases; J trimming: 3 bases; junction bases outside the gene matches: 8. The CDR3 runs to 15 residues. Germline V gene sequence: CDR1 SGHTA, CDR2 FQGNSA. The CDR3 nucleotides are TGTGCCAGCAGTAGCCGGACTAGCGGTAGCTACGAGCAGTACTTC. Protein: CASSSRTSGSYEQYF.